The 19 T cell receptor beta chains given below trace back to one sample, sequenced in a study of glioma-infiltrating T cells after dendritic cell vaccination. Time point in this sample: after dendritic cell vaccination, including at tumor progression/relapse. The assay was immunoSEQ multiplex PCR, and TCRdb's table has in-frame clones only and misses some. The data contain roughly 80,000 clones, over 75% of them singletons. Sequencing was performed on blood, taken after dendritic cell vaccination. All receptors come from a human donor with glioblastoma.

The chain joins TRBV15 to TRBJ1-2; no definite D call. The CDR3 length is 12 residues. From germline, CDR1 is LNHNV and CDR2 YYDKDF (reference sequence). V lost 0 bases to trimming and J lost 8 bases, with 7 bases between them. The CDR3 sequence: CATSRDESGYTF. CDR3 DNA: TGTGCCACCAGCAGAGATGAGTCAGGCTACACCTTC.

This chain connects TRBV28 to TRBJ2-7, with D uncertain. From germline, CDR1 is MDHEN and CDR2 SYDVKM. The V end was cut by 4 bases, the J end by 6 bases, with 4 bases between. The CDR3 runs to 10 residues. The CDR3 reads CASSYGEQYF. Written as DNA, the CDR3 is TGTGCCAGCAGTTACGGCGAGCAGTACTTC.

The genes are TRBV4-3 and TRBJ2-2; no reliable D call. The germline V gene encodes CDR1 LGHNA and CDR2 YSLEER. The CDR3 has 16 amino acids. Deletions cut 4 bases from V and 4 bases from J, with 16 bases between. Written as DNA, the CDR3 is TGCGCCAGCAGCCTAATAAGCTATGCGTCCACCGGGGAGCTGTTTTTT. Translated: CASSLISYASTGELFF.

This chain connects TRBV19 to TRBJ1-2, with 8 positions matching TRBD1. Germline V lookup: CDR1 LNHDA, CDR2 SQIVND (reference sequence). The CDR3 length is 15 residues. The V and J ends lost 4 bases and 4 bases, in that order; junction bases with no gene match: 8. CDR3 in amino acids: CASSTAQGVIYGYTF. CDR3 sequence (DNA): TGTGCCAGTAGTACAGCACAGGGGGTAATCTATGGCTACACCTTC.

CDR3 DNA: TGTGCCAGCAGTGACCGGGACTTCGCCTACGAGCAGTACTTC. As protein: CASSDRDFAYEQYF. The chain has TRBV27 and TRBJ2-7, with D perhaps TRBD2 (6 bases). V lost 5 bases and J 2 bases, leaving 13 bases between the germline ends. Germline V gives CDR1 MNHEY, CDR2 SMNVEV (reference sequence). This CDR3 has 14 residues.

The rearrangement uses TRBV5-1 and TRBJ2-7; a possible D gene is TRBD2 (5 bases). V dropped 3 bases and J dropped 1 base, with 14 bases sitting between them. The CDR3 is 15 amino acids. Germline lookup yields CDR1 SGHRS and CDR2 YFSETQ. CDR3 sequence (DNA): TGCGCCAGCAGCTGGGTGGAAAGCGGATCCTACGAGCAGTACTTC. Protein sequence: CASSWVESGSYEQYF.

In nucleotides, the CDR3 is TGTGCCAGCAGCAAATTCCAGGGATCTAGAGATACGCAGTATTTT. The encoded protein is CASSKFQGSRDTQYF. The chain carries TRBV11-2 and TRBJ2-3; D is possibly TRBD1 (5 bases). Per the germline V gene, CDR1 is SGHAT and CDR2 is FQNNGV. V was pared by 5 bases and J by 5 bases, with 17 bases between. The CDR3 totals 15 residues.

This chain connects TRBV6-1 to TRBJ1-1; 8 positions match TRBD1. Germline CDR1 MNHNS, CDR2 SASEGT. This CDR3 has 13 amino acids. The junction had 4 bases not matched to a gene; V was cut back by 5 bases and J by 5 bases. The CDR3 here is CASSRTGQTEAFF. DNA of the CDR3: TGTGCCAGCAGTAGGACAGGGCAGACTGAAGCTTTCTTT.

The rearrangement joins TRBV7-9 to TRBJ1-5; TRBD1 might be the D (5 bases). Trimming took 5 bases from V and 8 from J, leaving 19 bases between them. The V gene's germline CDR1 is SEHNR and CDR2 FQNEAQ (reference sequence). CDR3 size: 15 residues. The CDR3 is CASSPISGGSEPQHF. The DNA for the CDR3 is TGTGCCAGCAGCCCAATAAGCGGGGGATCCGAGCCCCAGCATTTT. The variable domain in full, with the rest retrieved from reference TRBV7-9 and TRBJ1-5, is DTGVSQNPRHKITKRGQNVTFRCDPISEHNRLYWYRQTLGQGPEFLTYFQNEAQLEKSRLLSDRFSAERPKGSFSTLEIQRTEQGDSAMYLCASSPISGGSEPQHFGDGTRLSIL.

V is TRBV4-2 and J is TRBJ2-1, with TRBD1 matching 7 bases. Losses at the gene ends were 1 base for V and 0 bases for J; bases not matched to a gene: 9. The CDR3 consists of 18 residues. Germline-derived CDR1 and CDR2 are LGHNA and YNFKEQ. CDR3 loop: CASSQVGKDRSSYNEQFF. The CDR3, as DNA: TGTGCCAGCAGCCAAGTAGGTAAGGACAGGAGCTCCTACAATGAGCAGTTCTTC.

The chain combines TRBV4-2 with TRBJ2-5; the match to TRBD1 covers 7 bases. The J call may be faulty, since TRBJ2-7 better matches the DNA end. The CDR3 sequence is 15 residues long. In germline, CDR1 is LGHNA, CDR2 YNFKEQ. CDR3 DNA: TGTGCCAGCAGCCAACTAGGGACAGAGTCCTACGAGCAGTACTTC. Protein sequence: CASSQLGTESYEQYF.

The chain employs TRBV6-4 and TRBJ1-1; D remains unclear. The CDR3 covers 10 residues. The ends were cut back, 5 bases at V and 5 bases at J, with 3 bases in the middle. Germline lookup yields CDR1 MRHNA and CDR2 SNTAGT. CDR3 region: CASSSTEAFF. Here the CDR3 DNA reads TGTGCCAGCAGTTCAACTGAAGCTTTCTTT.

This clone was seen more than once but under ten times. The DNA of the CDR3 is TGTGCCATCAGTGTGGGGGGTCCCTCTGGGGCCAACGTCCTGACTTTC. Protein: CAISVGGPSGANVLTF. V and J are TRBV10-3 and TRBJ2-6; possibly TRBD2 for D (6 bases). This CDR3 comprises 16 residues. The germline V and J ends were trimmed by 4 bases and 0 bases, with 10 bases remaining between them. CDR1 and CDR2 from the germline V gene are ENHRY and SYGVKD.

The chain carries TRBV11-2 and TRBJ2-5; a possible D gene is TRBD2 (5 bases). The CDR3 covers 14 residues. V was trimmed by 2 bases and J by 3 bases, leaving 10 bases between them. Germline CDR1 SGHAT, CDR2 FQNNGV. In DNA form, the CDR3 reads TGTGCCAGCAGCTTATTGGCGGGCAAAGAGACCCAGTACTTC. This codes for CASSLLAGKETQYF.

The chain has TRBV2 and TRBJ2-7, with TRBD2 as a possible D gene (6 bases). CDR1 and CDR2 from the germline V gene are SNHLY and FYNNEI. V lost 1 base to trimming and J lost 2 bases, with 6 bases between them. The CDR3 runs 13 residues. This CDR3 reads CASSEGLAYEQYF. CDR3 DNA: TGTGCCAGCAGTGAAGGACTAGCCTACGAGCAGTACTTC.

This chain connects TRBV5-4 to TRBJ2-7; 7 nucleotides align to TRBD2. This CDR3 spans 15 amino acids. Trimming at V came to 0 bases and at J to 3 bases, leaving 6 bases not matched to a gene. Germline V gene lookup returns CDR1 SGHNT and CDR2 YYREEE (reference sequence). CDR3 nucleotides: TGTGCCAGCAGCTTGGCATACGGGGGGATCTACGAGCAGTACTTC. This sequence encodes CASSLAYGGIYEQYF.

The J gene is TRBJ2-2, the V gene TRBV6-5; a possible D gene is TRBD2 (6 bases). CDR1 is MNHEY and CDR2 is SVGAGI in the germline V gene. The CDR3 consists of 15 residues. Trimming removed 3 bases from V and 0 bases from J, with 8 bases in between. CDR3 region: CASSYGLTNTGELFF. Written as DNA, the CDR3 is TGTGCCAGCAGTTATGGACTAACGAACACCGGGGAGCTGTTTTTT.

The chain combines TRBV4-2 with TRBJ2-3, with 9 bases matching TRBD2. V lost 1 base and J lost 4; bases outside the gene matches: 3. CDR1 LGHNA and CDR2 YNFKEQ come from the germline V gene. The CDR3 is made up of 15 amino acids. This CDR3 reads CASSQVPSGADTQYF. DNA of the CDR3: TGTGCCAGCAGCCAAGTGCCTAGCGGGGCAGATACGCAGTATTTT.

The chain recombines TRBV7-9 with TRBJ1-5; TRBD1 aligns across 7 bases. V was pared by 4 bases and J by 5 bases, with 5 bases of the junction left unmatched. CDR3 length equals 14 residues. Germline V gene data show CDR1 as SEHNR and CDR2 as FQNEAQ (reference sequence). The CDR3 DNA follows: TGTGCCAGCAGCTACGGCCAGGGGGATCAGCCCCAGCATTTT. Protein product: CASSYGQGDQPQHF. The variable domain in full, completed from reference TRBV7-9 and TRBJ1-5, reads DTGVSQNPRHKITKRGQNVTFRCDPISEHNRLYWYRQTLGQGPEFLTYFQNEAQLEKSRLLSDRFSAERPKGSFSTLEIQRTEQGDSAMYLCASSYGQGDQPQHFGDGTRLSIL.